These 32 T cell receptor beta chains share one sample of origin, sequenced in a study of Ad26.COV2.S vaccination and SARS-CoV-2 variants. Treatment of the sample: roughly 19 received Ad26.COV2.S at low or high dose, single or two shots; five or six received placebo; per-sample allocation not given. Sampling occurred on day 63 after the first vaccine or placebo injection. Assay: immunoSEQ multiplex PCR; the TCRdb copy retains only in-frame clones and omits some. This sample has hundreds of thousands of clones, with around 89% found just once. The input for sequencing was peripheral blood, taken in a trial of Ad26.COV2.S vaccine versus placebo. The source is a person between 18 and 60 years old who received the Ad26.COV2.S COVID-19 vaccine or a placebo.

The CDR3 protein is CATSEPGSYNEQFF. The CDR3 DNA is TGTGCCACCAGTGAGCCGGGATCCTACAATGAGCAGTTCTTC. V usage is TRBV24-1 and J usage is TRBJ2-1; possibly TRBD2 for D (5 bases). The V gene's germline CDR1 is KGHDR and CDR2 SFDVKD. There are 14 residues in the CDR3. Trimming took off 4 bases at V and 1 base at J, with 7 bases between the two ends.

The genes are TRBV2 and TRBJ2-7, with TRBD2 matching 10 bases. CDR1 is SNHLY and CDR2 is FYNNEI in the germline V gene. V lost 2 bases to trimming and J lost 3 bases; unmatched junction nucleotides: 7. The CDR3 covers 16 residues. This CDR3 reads CASSESRGLANYEQYF. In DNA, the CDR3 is TGTGCCAGCAGTGAATCAAGGGGACTAGCGAACTACGAGCAGTACTTC.

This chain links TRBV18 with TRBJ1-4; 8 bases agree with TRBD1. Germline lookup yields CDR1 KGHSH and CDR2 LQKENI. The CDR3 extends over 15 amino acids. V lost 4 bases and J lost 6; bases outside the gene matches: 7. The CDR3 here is CASSLSTGEHEKLFF. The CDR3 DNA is TGTGCCAGCTCACTATCGACAGGGGAACATGAAAAACTGTTTTTT.

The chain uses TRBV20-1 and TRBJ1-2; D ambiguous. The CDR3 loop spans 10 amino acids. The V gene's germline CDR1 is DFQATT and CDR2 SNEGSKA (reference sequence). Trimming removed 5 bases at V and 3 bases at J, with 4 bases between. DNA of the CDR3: TGCAGTGCTCCGGACTATGGCTACACCTTC. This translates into CSAPDYGYTF.

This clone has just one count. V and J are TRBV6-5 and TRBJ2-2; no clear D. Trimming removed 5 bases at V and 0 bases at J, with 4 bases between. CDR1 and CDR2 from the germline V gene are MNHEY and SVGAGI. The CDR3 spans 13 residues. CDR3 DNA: TGTGCCAGCAGTCAAACGAACACCGGGGAGCTGTTTTTT. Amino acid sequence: CASSQTNTGELFF.

The CDR3 coding sequence is TGTGCCAGCTCGGGGGGTCACCAAGAGACCCAGTACTTC. Translation: CASSGGHQETQYF. The V and J genes are TRBV18 and TRBJ2-5; perhaps TRBD2 as D (6 bases). Germline V gene lookup returns CDR1 KGHSH and CDR2 LQKENI. V gave up 6 bases and J gave up 0 bases, with 8 bases separating them. This CDR3 comprises 13 residues.

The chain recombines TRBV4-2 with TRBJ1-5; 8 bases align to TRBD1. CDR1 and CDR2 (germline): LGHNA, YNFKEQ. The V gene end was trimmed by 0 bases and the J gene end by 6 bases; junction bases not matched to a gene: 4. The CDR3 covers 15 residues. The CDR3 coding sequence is TGTGCCAGCAGCCAAGATGGACAGGGTGGTCAGCCCCAGCATTTT. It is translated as CASSQDGQGGQPQHF.

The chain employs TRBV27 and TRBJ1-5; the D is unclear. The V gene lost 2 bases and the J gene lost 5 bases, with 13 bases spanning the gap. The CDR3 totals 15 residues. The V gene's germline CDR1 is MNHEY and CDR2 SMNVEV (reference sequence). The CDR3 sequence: CASSLRASSYQPQHF. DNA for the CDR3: TGTGCCAGCAGTTTACGGGCCAGCTCGTATCAGCCCCAGCATTTT.

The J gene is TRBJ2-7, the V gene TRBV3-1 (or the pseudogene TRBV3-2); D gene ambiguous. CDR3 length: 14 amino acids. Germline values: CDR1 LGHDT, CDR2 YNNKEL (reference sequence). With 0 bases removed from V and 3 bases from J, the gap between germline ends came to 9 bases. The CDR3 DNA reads TGTGCCAGCAGCCAAGATTGGGTGAGCTACGAGCAGTACTTC. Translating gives CASSQDWVSYEQYF.

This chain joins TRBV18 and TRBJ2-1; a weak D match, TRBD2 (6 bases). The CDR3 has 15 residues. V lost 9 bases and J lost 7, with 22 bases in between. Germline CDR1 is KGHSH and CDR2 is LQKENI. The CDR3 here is CASRYAGSGSNEQFF. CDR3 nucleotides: TGTGCCAGTAGGTACGCGGGGTCTGGATCAAATGAGCAGTTCTTC.

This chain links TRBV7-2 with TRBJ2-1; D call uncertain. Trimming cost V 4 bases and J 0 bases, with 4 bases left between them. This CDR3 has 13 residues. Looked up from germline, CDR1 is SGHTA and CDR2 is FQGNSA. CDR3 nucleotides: TGTGCCAGCAGCTCTGTCTCCTACAATGAGCAGTTCTTC. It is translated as CASSSVSYNEQFF.

The CDR3 DNA follows: TGTGCCTGGGGAGGAGTACTAGCGGGAGGGCCCCCAGATACGCAGTATTTT. The encoded protein is CAWGGVLAGGPPDTQYF. The rearrangement uses TRBV30 and TRBJ2-3; the match to TRBD2 covers 13 bases. V was pared by 5 bases and J by 4 bases, with 12 bases of the junction left unmatched. This CDR3 has 17 amino acids. In germline, CDR1 is GTSNPN, CDR2 SVGIG (reference sequence).

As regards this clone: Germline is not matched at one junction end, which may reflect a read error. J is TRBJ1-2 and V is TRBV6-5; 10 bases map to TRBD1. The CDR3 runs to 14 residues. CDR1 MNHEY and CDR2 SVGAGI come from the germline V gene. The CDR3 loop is CASSDSGTGDGYTF. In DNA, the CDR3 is TGTGCCAGCAGTGACTCCGGGACAGGGGATGGCTACACCTTC.

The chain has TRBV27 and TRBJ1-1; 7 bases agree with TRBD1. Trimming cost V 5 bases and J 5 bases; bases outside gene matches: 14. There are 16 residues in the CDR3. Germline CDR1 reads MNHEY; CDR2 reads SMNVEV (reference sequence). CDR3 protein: CASSTLFRGSGTEAFF. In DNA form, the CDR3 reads TGTGCCAGCAGTACCTTATTCAGGGGGAGTGGAACTGAAGCTTTCTTT.

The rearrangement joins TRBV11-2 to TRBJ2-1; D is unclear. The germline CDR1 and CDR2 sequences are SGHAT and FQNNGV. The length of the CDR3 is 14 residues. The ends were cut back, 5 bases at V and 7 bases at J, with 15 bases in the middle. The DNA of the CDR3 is TGTGCCAGCAGCCCTGCGTTGGTAGGAAATGAGCAGTTCTTC. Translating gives CASSPALVGNEQFF.

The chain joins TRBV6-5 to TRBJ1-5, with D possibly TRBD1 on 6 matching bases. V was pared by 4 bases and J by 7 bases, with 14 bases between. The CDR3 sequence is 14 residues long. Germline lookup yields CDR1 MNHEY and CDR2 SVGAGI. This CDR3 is CASSSQGGGQPQHF. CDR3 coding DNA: TGTGCCAGCAGTTCACAGGGAGGAGGACAGCCCCAGCATTTT.

CDR3 in amino acids: CASSLLRGGNNEQFF. As DNA, the CDR3 is TGTGCCAGCAGCCTGCTGCGGGGGGGGAACAATGAGCAGTTCTTC. The V call is TRBV7-2, the J call TRBJ2-1, with 9 bases identical to TRBD2. Germline CDR1 is SGHTA and CDR2 is FQGNSA. V dropped 5 bases and J dropped 5; count of bases not matched to a gene: 7. This CDR3 region has 15 residues.

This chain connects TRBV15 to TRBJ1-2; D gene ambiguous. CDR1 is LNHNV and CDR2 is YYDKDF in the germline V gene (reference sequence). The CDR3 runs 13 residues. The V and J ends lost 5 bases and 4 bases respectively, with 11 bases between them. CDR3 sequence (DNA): TGTGCCACCAGCCGGGCGGCCTCCTATGGCTACACCTTC. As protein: CATSRAASYGYTF.

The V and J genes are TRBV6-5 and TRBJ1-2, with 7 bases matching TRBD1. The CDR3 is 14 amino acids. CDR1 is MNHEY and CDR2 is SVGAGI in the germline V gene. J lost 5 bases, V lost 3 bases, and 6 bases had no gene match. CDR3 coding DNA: TGTGCCAGCAGTTATTTTCAGGGGGGGTATGGCTACACCTTC. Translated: CASSYFQGGYGYTF.

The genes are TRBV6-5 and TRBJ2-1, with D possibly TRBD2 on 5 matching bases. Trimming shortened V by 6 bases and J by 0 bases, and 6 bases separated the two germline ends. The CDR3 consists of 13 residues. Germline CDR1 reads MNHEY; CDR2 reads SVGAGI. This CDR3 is CASRGSSYNEQFF. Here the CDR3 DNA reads TGTGCCAGCAGGGGGAGCTCCTACAATGAGCAGTTCTTC.

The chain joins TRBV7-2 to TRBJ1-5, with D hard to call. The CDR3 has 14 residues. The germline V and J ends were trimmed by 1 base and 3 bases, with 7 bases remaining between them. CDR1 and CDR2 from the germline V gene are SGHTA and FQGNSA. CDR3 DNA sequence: TGTGCCAGCAGCTTAGGCACAGCCAATCAGCCCCAGCATTTT. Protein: CASSLGTANQPQHF.

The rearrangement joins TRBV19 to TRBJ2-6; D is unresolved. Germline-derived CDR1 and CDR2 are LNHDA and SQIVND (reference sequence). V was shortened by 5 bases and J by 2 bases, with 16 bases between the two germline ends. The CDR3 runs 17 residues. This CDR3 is CASSSRISSTGANVLTF. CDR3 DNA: TGTGCCAGTAGTTCAAGGATCTCAAGTACTGGGGCCAACGTCCTGACTTTC.

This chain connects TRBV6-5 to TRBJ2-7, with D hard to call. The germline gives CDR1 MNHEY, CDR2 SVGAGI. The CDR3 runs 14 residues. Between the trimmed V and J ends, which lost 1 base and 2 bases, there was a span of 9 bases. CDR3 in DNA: TGTGCCAGCAGTTACTTGAGGTCTACCTACGAGCAGTACTTC. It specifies CASSYLRSTYEQYF.

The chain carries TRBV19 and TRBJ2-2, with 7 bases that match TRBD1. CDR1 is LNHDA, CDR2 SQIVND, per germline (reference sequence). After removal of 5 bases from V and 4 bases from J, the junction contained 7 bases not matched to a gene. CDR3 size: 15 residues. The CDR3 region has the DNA TGTGCCAGTAGTTCTACAGGGGTGGGCACCGGGGAGCTGTTTTTT. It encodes CASSSTGVGTGELFF.

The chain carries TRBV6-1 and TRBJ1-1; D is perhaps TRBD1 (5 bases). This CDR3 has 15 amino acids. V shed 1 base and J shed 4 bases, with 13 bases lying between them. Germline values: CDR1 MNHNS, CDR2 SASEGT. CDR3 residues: CASSEEVRVSTEAFF. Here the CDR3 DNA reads TGTGCCAGCAGTGAAGAAGTCAGGGTAAGCACTGAAGCTTTCTTT.

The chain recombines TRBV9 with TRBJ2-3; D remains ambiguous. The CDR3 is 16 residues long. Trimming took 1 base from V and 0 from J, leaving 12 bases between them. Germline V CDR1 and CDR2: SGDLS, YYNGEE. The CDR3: CASSVSPVLSTDTQYF. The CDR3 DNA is TGTGCCAGCAGCGTATCCCCCGTCCTTAGCACAGATACGCAGTATTTT.

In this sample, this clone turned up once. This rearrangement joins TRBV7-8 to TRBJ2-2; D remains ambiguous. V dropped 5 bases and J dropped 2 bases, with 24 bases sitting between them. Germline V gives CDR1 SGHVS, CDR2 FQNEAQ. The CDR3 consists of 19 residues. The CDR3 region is CASSVRTSVGSLNTGELFF. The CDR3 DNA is TGTGCCAGCAGCGTAAGAACCTCCGTGGGTTCCCTTAACACCGGGGAGCTGTTTTTT. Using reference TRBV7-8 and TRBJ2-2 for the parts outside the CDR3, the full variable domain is GAGVSQSPRYKVAKRGQDVALRCDPISGHVSLFWYQQALGQGPEFLTYFQNEAQLDKSGLPSDRFFAERPEGSVSTLKIQRTQQEDSAVYLCASSVRTSVGSLNTGELFFGEGSRLTVL.

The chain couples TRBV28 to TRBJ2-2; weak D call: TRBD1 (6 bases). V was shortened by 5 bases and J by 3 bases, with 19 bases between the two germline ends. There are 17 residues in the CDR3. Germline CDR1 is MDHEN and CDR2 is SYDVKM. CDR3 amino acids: CASSPPKGRGDTGELFF. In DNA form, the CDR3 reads TGTGCCAGCAGTCCCCCGAAGGGCAGGGGAGACACCGGGGAGCTGTTTTTT.

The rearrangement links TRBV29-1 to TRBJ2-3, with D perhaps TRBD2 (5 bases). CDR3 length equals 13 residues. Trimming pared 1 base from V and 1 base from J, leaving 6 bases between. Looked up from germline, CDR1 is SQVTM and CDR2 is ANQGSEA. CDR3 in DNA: TGCAGCGTTGAAGGGGGAGGCACAGATACGCAGTATTTT. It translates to CSVEGGGTDTQYF.

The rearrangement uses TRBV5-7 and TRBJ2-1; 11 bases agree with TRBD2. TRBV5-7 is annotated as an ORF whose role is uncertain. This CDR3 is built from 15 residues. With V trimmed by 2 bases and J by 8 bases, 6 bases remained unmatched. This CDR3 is CASSFPSGRWYEQFF. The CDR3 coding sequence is TGTGCCAGCAGCTTTCCTAGCGGGAGGTGGTATGAGCAGTTCTTC.

The CDR3 bases are TGTGCCAGCAGCTTGTCCGGTGGACAGCCCCAGCATTTT. This sequence encodes CASSLSGGQPQHF. This chain links TRBV5-6 with TRBJ1-5; D is unclear. The CDR3 length is 13 residues. The ends were cut back, 1 base at V and 7 bases at J, with 9 bases in the middle. CDR1 SGHDT and CDR2 YYEEEE come from the germline V gene.

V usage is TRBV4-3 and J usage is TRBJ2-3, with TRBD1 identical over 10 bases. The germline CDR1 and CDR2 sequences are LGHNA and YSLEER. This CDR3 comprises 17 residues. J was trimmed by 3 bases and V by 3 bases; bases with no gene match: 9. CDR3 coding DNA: TGCGCCAGCAGCCAGACAGGGGGCGCAGTACGGACAGATACGCAGTATTTT. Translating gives CASSQTGGAVRTDTQYF.